The 32 T cell receptor beta chains in this list originate from one sample, sequenced in a study of blood T cell repertoires in COVID-19. Method: immunoSEQ multiplex PCR; TCRdb's copy keeps in-frame clones and lacks some. The sample lists tens of thousands of clones, approximately 86% occurring once. The specimen was peripheral blood. The source of these receptors is a man aged 45-65 years with active or convalescent COVID-19.

This chain connects TRBV27 to TRBJ1-1; 7 bases are shared with TRBD1. Germline V gene data show CDR1 as MNHEY and CDR2 as SMNVEV (reference sequence). V shed 6 bases, J shed 1 base, and the junction held 5 bases outside the gene matches. The CDR3 is 14 amino acids. The CDR3 DNA sequence: TGTGCCAGCAGGGTACAGGGGCAGAACACTGAAGCTTTCTTT. It is translated as CASRVQGQNTEAFF.

The rearrangement uses TRBV28 and TRBJ2-7, with D possibly matching TRBD1 (5 bases). The germline V and J ends were trimmed by 4 bases and 3 bases, with 16 bases remaining between them. The CDR3 has 15 residues. Germline CDR1 MDHEN, CDR2 SYDVKM. CDR3 amino acids: CASSYAGIGVYEQYF. CDR3 coding DNA: TGTGCCAGCAGTTACGCAGGGATAGGAGTCTACGAGCAGTACTTC.

This chain uses TRBV6-4 with TRBJ1-2; tentatively, D is TRBD1 (6 bases). CDR1 MRHNA and CDR2 SNTAGT come from the germline V gene. Trimming took 0 bases from V and 5 from J, leaving 10 bases between them. The CDR3 sequence is 14 residues long. DNA of the CDR3: TGTGCCAGCAGTGACTCACAGGGATTGTATGGCTACACCTTC. Protein sequence: CASSDSQGLYGYTF.

This clone is a singleton in its sample. The chain links TRBV28 to TRBJ1-5; TRBD1 aligns across 11 bases. The V gene's germline CDR1 is MDHEN and CDR2 SYDVKM. After removal of 5 bases from V and 7 bases from J, the junction contained 4 bases not matched to a gene. The CDR3 spans 14 residues. The DNA for the CDR3 is TGTGCCAGCAGTCCGGGACAGGGGGACCAGCCCCAGCATTTT. This codes for CASSPGQGDQPQHF.

This sequence joins TRBV29-1 and TRBJ2-7; 10 bases line up with TRBD1. CDR3 size: 13 residues. Germline V gene data show CDR1 as SQVTM and CDR2 as ANQGSEA. Germline trimming cut 7 bases from V and 5 bases from J; bases unmatched to any gene: 8. CDR3 DNA sequence: TGCAGCGGGAAGAGACAGGGGGCCGACGAGCAGTACTTC. It codes for CSGKRQGADEQYF.

The count of this clone is one. The chain combines TRBV13 with TRBJ2-3; 8 bases align to TRBD2. CDR1 PRHDT and CDR2 FYEKMQ come from the germline V gene (reference sequence). Losses at the gene ends were 4 bases for V and 0 bases for J; bases not matched to a gene: 12. The CDR3 totals 18 residues. The chain's CDR3 is CASSSTSAVVPSTDTQYF. In DNA, the CDR3 is TGTGCCAGCAGCTCGACTAGCGCCGTAGTACCTAGCACAGATACGCAGTATTTT.

The J gene is TRBJ2-7, the V gene TRBV9; tentative D call: TRBD1 (6 bases). Germline-derived CDR1 and CDR2 are SGDLS and YYNGEE. With 3 bases removed from V and 1 base from J, the gap between germline ends came to 17 bases. The CDR3 extends over 16 amino acids. DNA of the CDR3: TGTGCCAGCAGCGCTTCCTGGACAGCCCAATCCTACGAGCAGTACTTC. It translates to CASSASWTAQSYEQYF.

This chain connects TRBV30 to TRBJ1-4; TRBD1 aligns across 9 bases. The V gene end was trimmed by 3 bases and the J gene end by 8 bases; junction bases not matched to a gene: 4. This CDR3 spans 13 amino acids. The V gene's germline CDR1 is GTSNPN and CDR2 SVGIG (reference sequence). The CDR3 protein is CAWRDRGVEKLFF. CDR3 sequence (DNA): TGTGCCTGGAGGGACAGGGGAGTGGAAAAACTGTTTTTT.

J is TRBJ2-5 and V is TRBV30, with no clear D. This CDR3 contains 13 residues. The germline V gene has CDR1 GTSNPN and CDR2 SVGIG (reference sequence). V was shortened by 1 base and J by 1 base, with 7 bases between the two germline ends. This CDR3 reads CAWSGFGQETQYF. The CDR3 coding sequence is TGTGCCTGGAGTGGTTTCGGCCAAGAGACCCAGTACTTC.

The chain combines TRBV4-1 with TRBJ2-2; D may be TRBD2 (6 bases). The CDR3 runs to 17 residues. The germline gives CDR1 MGHRA, CDR2 YSYEKL. V lost 1 base and J 1 base, leaving 13 bases between the germline ends. Here the CDR3 DNA reads TGCGCCAGCAGCCAAGTGTCGGGGGAATGGAACACCGGGGAGCTGTTTTTT. The encoded protein is CASSQVSGEWNTGELFF.

This clone was found a few times. The J gene is TRBJ2-4, the V gene TRBV9, with D perhaps TRBD2 (6 bases). The germline V gene has CDR1 SGDLS and CDR2 YYNGEE. V was trimmed by 2 bases and J by 7 bases, leaving 13 bases between them. CDR3 size: 14 residues. The DNA for the CDR3 is TGTGCCAGCAGCGTCGGGGGTGGGGTTAACATTCAGTACTTC. Translating gives CASSVGGGVNIQYF. The full variable domain, in which reference TRBV9 and TRBJ2-4 provide the parts outside the CDR3, is DSGVTQTPKHLITATGQRVTLRCSPRSGDLSVYWYQQSLDQGLQFLIQYYNGEERAKGNILERFSAQQFPDLHSELNLSSLELGDSALYFCASSVGGGVNIQYFGAGTRLSVL.

A word on this clone: Sequence at one end of the junction differs from germline and may be a read error. The genes are TRBV5-5 and TRBJ1-3, with a tentative D call TRBD1 (5 bases). This CDR3 region has 15 residues. Germline assignment: CDR1 SGHKS and CDR2 YYEKEE (reference sequence). The CDR3 nucleotides are TGTGCCAGCACCTTGGACATCAGCTCTGGAAACACCATATATTTT. It codes for CASTLDISSGNTIYF. The entire variable domain, with the rest obtained from reference TRBV5-5 and TRBJ1-3, is as follows: DAGVTQSPTHLIKTRGQQVTLRCSPISGHKSVSWYQQVLGQGPQFIFQYYEKEERGRGNFPDRFSARQFPNYSSELNVNALLLGDSALYLCASTLDISSGNTIYFGEGSWLTVV.

The V call is TRBV7-2, the J call TRBJ1-5; no definite D call. Germline CDR1 reads SGHTA; CDR2 reads FQGNSA. The CDR3 runs to 16 residues. The V end was cut by 3 bases, the J end by 5 bases, with 17 bases between. CDR3 sequence (DNA): TGTGCCAGCAGCTTCGGGATTTCGACGTCCTATCAGCCCCAGCATTTT. Translated: CASSFGISTSYQPQHF.

The gene calls are TRBV6-2 or TRBV6-3 and TRBJ2-7, with D possibly being TRBD2 (5 bases). The germline gives CDR1 MNHEY, CDR2 SVGEGT. This CDR3 is 12 amino acids long. The V end lost 5 bases, the J end lost 6 bases, and 11 bases lay between the germline ends. The CDR3 coding sequence is TGTGCCAGCAGTCAATCGGCGGGCGAGCAGTACTTC. Translation gives CASSQSAGEQYF.

The rearrangement joins TRBV15 to TRBJ2-2; D may be TRBD2 (5 bases). V was clipped by 0 bases and J by 7 bases, with 12 bases between them. Germline assignment: CDR1 LNHNV and CDR2 YYDKDF (reference sequence). The CDR3 loop spans 15 amino acids. DNA for the CDR3: TGTGCCACCAGCAGAGATCAAGGTGGAGGCGGGGAGCTGTTTTTT. Translated, it gives CATSRDQGGGGELFF.

The chain has TRBV7-8 and TRBJ2-5; D perhaps matches TRBD1 (7 bases). V lost 2 bases, J lost 4 bases, and 11 bases lay in between. Germline CDR1 SGHVS, CDR2 FQNEAQ. The CDR3 sequence is 14 residues long. The CDR3: CASSLYRGGETQYF. CDR3 in DNA: TGTGCCAGCAGCTTATACAGGGGAGGAGAGACCCAGTACTTC.

The rearrangement uses TRBV12-3 or TRBV12-4 and TRBJ1-4, with 7 bases lining up with TRBD1. The CDR3 spans 13 residues. V lost 6 bases to trimming and J lost 4 bases; unmatched junction nucleotides: 2. The DNA of the CDR3 is TGTGCCAGCAGGCGGGACAGTAATGAAAAACTGTTTTTT. It specifies CASRRDSNEKLFF.

The rearrangement uses TRBV5-1 and TRBJ1-4; 7 bases agree with TRBD1. CDR3 length: 15 amino acids. J gave up 6 bases and V 4 bases, and 9 bases lay outside the gene matches. Germline values: CDR1 SGHRS, CDR2 YFSETQ. The DNA for the CDR3 is TGCGCCAGCAGCAGACAAGGGGGCTCAGATGAAAAACTGTTTTTT. It codes for CASSRQGGSDEKLFF.

The gene calls are TRBV14 and TRBJ2-1, with 8 bases aligning to TRBD1. This CDR3 region has 14 residues. CDR1 is SGHDN, CDR2 FVKESK, per germline. Trimming took 1 base from V and 5 from J; bases not matched to a gene: 1. The chain's CDR3 is CASSQGQGNNEQFF. In DNA form, the CDR3 reads TGTGCCAGCAGCCAAGGACAGGGGAACAATGAGCAGTTCTTC.

This clone was counted a single time. The CDR3 DNA reads as TGCAGCTTCGGGACTGCTAGCACAGATACGCAGTATTTT. It encodes CSFGTASTDTQYF. The chain has TRBV29-1 and TRBJ2-3; D is perhaps TRBD2 (6 bases). The CDR3 spans 13 residues. In germline, CDR1 is SQVTM, CDR2 ANQGSEA. The germline V and J ends were trimmed by 8 bases and 0 bases, with 12 bases remaining between them.

The V call is TRBV29-1, the J call TRBJ1-2; TRBD1 agrees at 8 bases. Germline values: CDR1 SQVTM, CDR2 ANQGSEA. J gave up 4 bases and V 5 bases, and 6 bases lay outside the gene matches. This CDR3 contains 13 residues. Here the CDR3 reads CSVTRDRIYGYTF. The CDR3 DNA is TGCAGCGTTACTCGGGACAGGATCTATGGCTACACCTTC.

A remark on this clone: The same CDR3 also results from other DNA sequences found in this sample. The CDR3 region is CASSLVQGGNTEAFF. In DNA form, the CDR3 reads TGCGCCAGCAGCCTAGTCCAGGGGGGAAACACTGAAGCTTTCTTT. The V and J genes are TRBV5-1 and TRBJ1-1; 7 bases align to TRBD1. This CDR3 is built from 15 residues. Germline trimming cut 4 bases from V and 2 bases from J; bases unmatched to any gene: 8. Germline CDR1 SGHRS, CDR2 YFSETQ.

The chain employs TRBV27 and TRBJ1-2; 8 bases fit TRBD1. Germline V gene lookup returns CDR1 MNHEY and CDR2 SMNVEV (reference sequence). V gave up 6 bases and J gave up 4 bases; unmatched junction bases: 13. This CDR3 region has 16 residues. The CDR3 spells CASSSQNRGNFYGYTF. Here the CDR3 DNA reads TGTGCCAGCAGCTCCCAGAACAGGGGGAATTTCTATGGCTACACCTTC.

The chain uses TRBV3-1 (or the pseudogene TRBV3-2) and TRBJ2-3; 10 bases fit TRBD2. Germline CDR1 is LGHDT and CDR2 is YNNKEL (reference sequence). The CDR3 spans 16 residues. The V gene end was trimmed by 1 base and the J gene end by 4 bases; junction bases not matched to a gene: 5. CDR3 bases: TGTGCCAGCAGCCAAGCAAGCGGGGGGGCCTCAGATACGCAGTATTTT. As protein: CASSQASGGASDTQYF.

This clone was counted a few times. The chain joins TRBV18 to TRBJ2-7, with 12 bases matching TRBD1. In germline, CDR1 is KGHSH, CDR2 LQKENI. The CDR3 consists of 16 residues. J was trimmed by 6 bases and V by 2 bases; bases with no gene match: 8. This CDR3 is CASSPGRGQGAFEQYF. The CDR3 DNA reads TGTGCCAGCTCACCAGGAAGGGGACAGGGGGCGTTCGAGCAGTACTTC.

This clone was observed once. The V call is TRBV5-1, the J call TRBJ2-1; the match to TRBD1 covers 10 bases. Looked up from germline, CDR1 is SGHRS and CDR2 is YFSETQ. V shed 4 bases, J shed 6 bases, and the junction held 7 bases outside the gene matches. The CDR3 is 15 residues long. As DNA, the CDR3 is TGCGCCAGCAGCGACCGGGACAGGGGATCCAATGAGCAGTTCTTC. As protein: CASSDRDRGSNEQFF.

V and J are TRBV5-6 and TRBJ1-2, with TRBD1 matching 8 bases. The CDR3 consists of 14 residues. Germline CDR1 and CDR2: SGHDT and YYEEEE. V gave up 0 bases and J gave up 6 bases; unmatched junction bases: 4. The CDR3 is CASSLGAGGHGYTF. The DNA for the CDR3 is TGTGCCAGCAGCTTGGGCGCAGGGGGCCATGGCTACACCTTC.

V and J are TRBV30 and TRBJ2-3, with 12 nucleotides matching TRBD2. J was trimmed by 6 bases and V by 5 bases; bases with no gene match: 6. The CDR3 contains 14 residues. CDR1 GTSNPN and CDR2 SVGIG come from the germline V gene (reference sequence). The CDR3 is CAWGLAGGPDTQYF. The CDR3 bases are TGTGCCTGGGGCCTAGCGGGGGGGCCGGATACGCAGTATTTT.

The V gene is TRBV29-1, the J gene TRBJ1-1; 7 nucleotides agree with TRBD1. CDR1 and CDR2 (germline): SQVTM, ANQGSEA. Trimming cost V 6 bases and J 4 bases; bases outside gene matches: 8. This CDR3 is built from 13 residues. The CDR3 sequence is CSVKGALFTEAFF. For the CDR3, the DNA is TGCAGCGTCAAGGGGGCACTTTTCACTGAAGCTTTCTTT.

V is TRBV12-3 or TRBV12-4 and J is TRBJ2-1; perhaps TRBD1 as D (7 bases). The CDR3 length is 13 residues. The V end was cut by 5 bases, the J end by 9 bases, with 14 bases between. CDR3 in amino acids: CASSPRQGGEQFF. For the CDR3, the DNA is TGTGCCAGCAGTCCCCGACAGGGAGGTGAGCAGTTCTTC.

CDR3 in amino acids: CASSPAGRGSEKLFF. For the CDR3, the DNA is TGTGCCAGCAGTCCCGCTGGGAGGGGGAGTGAAAAACTGTTTTTT. The chain has TRBV28 and TRBJ1-4, with D maybe TRBD1 (6 bases). The CDR3 length is 15 residues. V was shortened by 5 bases and J by 7 bases, with 17 bases between the two germline ends. In germline, CDR1 is MDHEN, CDR2 SYDVKM.

The genes are TRBV20-1 and TRBJ2-1, with 7 bases aligning to TRBD1. J lost 3 bases, V lost 3 bases, and 5 bases had no gene match. Germline V gene lookup returns CDR1 DFQATT and CDR2 SNEGSKA (reference sequence). This CDR3 has 14 residues. This chain's CDR3 is CSASGGQNYNEQFF. The CDR3 DNA reads as TGCAGTGCTAGTGGGGGACAGAACTACAATGAGCAGTTCTTC.